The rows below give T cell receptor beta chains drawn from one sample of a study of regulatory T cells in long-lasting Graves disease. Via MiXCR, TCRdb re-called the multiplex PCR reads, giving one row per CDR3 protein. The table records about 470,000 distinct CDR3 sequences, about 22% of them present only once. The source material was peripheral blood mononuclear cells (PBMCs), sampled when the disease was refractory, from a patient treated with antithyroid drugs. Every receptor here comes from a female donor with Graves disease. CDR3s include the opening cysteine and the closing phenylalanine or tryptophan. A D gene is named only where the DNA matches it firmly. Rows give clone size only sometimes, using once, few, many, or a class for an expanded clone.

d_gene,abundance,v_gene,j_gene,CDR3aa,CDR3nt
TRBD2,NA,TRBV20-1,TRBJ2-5,CSASTLGWDYNQEAQYF,TGCAGTGCTAGTACTTTGGGTTGGGACTATAATCAAGAGGCCCAGTACTTC
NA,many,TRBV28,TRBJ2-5,CASSLAAGVIRETQYF,TGTGCCAGCAGTTTAGCGGCGGGTGTTATCCGAGAGACCCAGTACTTC
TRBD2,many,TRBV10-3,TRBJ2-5,CAISEITSGRLETQYF,TGTGCCATCAGTGAGATTACTAGCGGGAGGCTGGAGACCCAGTACTTC
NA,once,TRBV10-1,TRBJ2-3,CASSESWGRTDTQYF,TGCGCCAGCAGTGAGTCGTGGGGCCGCACAGATACGCAGTATTTT
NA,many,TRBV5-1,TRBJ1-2,CASSLATGEIYGYTF,TGCGCCAGCAGCTTGGCTACAGGAGAGATCTATGGCTACACCTTC
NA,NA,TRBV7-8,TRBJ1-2,CASSLLQGADYGYTF,TGTGCCAGCAGCTTACTTCAAGGGGCAGACTATGGCTACACCTTC
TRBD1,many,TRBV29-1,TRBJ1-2,CSVEWRGQGYGYTF,TGCAGCGTTGAATGGAGGGGGCAAGGCTATGGCTACACCTTC
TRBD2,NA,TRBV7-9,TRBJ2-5,CASSFLSGSGETQYF,TGTGCCAGCAGCTTCCTTAGCGGGAGTGGGGAGACCCAGTACTTC
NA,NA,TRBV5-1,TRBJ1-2,CASSSTTGQANYGYTF,TGCGCCAGCAGCTCTACCACAGGCCAGGCTAACTATGGCTACACCTTC
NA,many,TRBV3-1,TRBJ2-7,CASSQISYEQYF,TGTGCCAGCAGCCAAATCTCCTACGAGCAGTACTTC
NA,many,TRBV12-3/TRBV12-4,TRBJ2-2,CASSFGSTGELFF,TGTGCCAGCAGTTTTGGCAGCACCGGGGAGCTGTTTTTT
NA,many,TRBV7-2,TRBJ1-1,CASSLSRAPEAFF,TGTGCCAGCAGCTTATCCAGGGCGCCTGAAGCTTTCTTT
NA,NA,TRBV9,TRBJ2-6,CASSGVGSGANVLTF,TGTGCCAGCAGCGGCGTTGGCTCTGGGGCCAACGTCCTGACTTTC
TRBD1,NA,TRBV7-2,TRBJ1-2,CASSSPGTGDPLYGYTF,TGTGCCAGCAGCTCACCCGGGACAGGGGACCCTCTCTATGGCTACACCTTC
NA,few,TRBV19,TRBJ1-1,CASSITQELNTEAFF,TGTGCCAGTAGTATAACACAGGAGCTGAACACTGAAGCTTTCTTT
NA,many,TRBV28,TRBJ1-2,CASKTGNYGYTF,TGTGCCAGCAAGACAGGAAACTATGGCTACACCTTC
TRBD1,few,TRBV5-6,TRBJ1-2,CASSSDRGLFGYTF,TGTGCCAGCAGCTCGGACAGGGGGCTCTTTGGCTACACCTTC
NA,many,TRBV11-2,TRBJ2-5,CASSFVRGSGETQYF,TGTGCCAGCAGCTTCGTAAGGGGGTCAGGAGAGACCCAGTACTTC
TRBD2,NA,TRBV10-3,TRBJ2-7,CAIAGQREDPYEQYF,TGTGCCATCGCCGGCCAGCGGGAGGACCCCTACGAGCAGTACTTC
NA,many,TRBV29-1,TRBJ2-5,CSVGRDGYQETQYF,TGCAGCGTTGGCAGGGATGGGTACCAAGAGACCCAGTACTTC
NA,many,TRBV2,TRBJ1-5,CASAPYSHNQPQHF,TGTGCCAGCGCCCCGTATTCCCATAATCAGCCCCAGCATTTT
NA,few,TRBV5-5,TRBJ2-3,CASSLGVRGPQYF,TGTGCCAGCAGCTTGGGCGTTCGGGGACCGCAGTATTTT
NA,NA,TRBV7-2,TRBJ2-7,CASSLESRAYEQYF,TGTGCCAGCAGCTTAGAGTCCCGAGCCTACGAGCAGTACTTC
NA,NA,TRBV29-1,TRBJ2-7,CSVEVDRYSYEQYF,TGCAGCGTTGAAGTAGACAGATACTCCTACGAGCAGTACTTC
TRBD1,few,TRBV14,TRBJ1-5,CASSQGRDRPNQPQHF,TGTGCCAGCAGCCAAGGCCGGGACAGACCCAATCAGCCCCAGCATTTT
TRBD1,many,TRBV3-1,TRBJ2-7,CASSRWDRVYEQYF,TGTGCCAGCAGCCGCTGGGACAGGGTTTACGAGCAGTACTTC
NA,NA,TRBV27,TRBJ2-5,CASSLLPGEETQYF,TGTGCCAGCAGTTTATTACCGGGAGAAGAGACCCAGTACTTC
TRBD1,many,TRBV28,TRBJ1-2,CASTGTSGTGNNYGYTF,TGTGCCAGCACCGGAACCTCCGGGACAGGGAATAACTATGGCTACACCTTC
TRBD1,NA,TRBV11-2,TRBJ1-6,CASSFAGTEVRLHF,TGTGCCAGCAGCTTCGCCGGGACAGAGGTCAGACTCCACTTT
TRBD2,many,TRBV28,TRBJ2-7,CASTSGRLYEQYF,TGTGCCAGCACCAGCGGGAGGCTCTACGAGCAGTACTTC
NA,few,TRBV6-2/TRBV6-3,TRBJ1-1,CASGPGRYTEAFF,TGTGCCAGCGGTCCGGGACGTTACACTGAAGCTTTCTTT
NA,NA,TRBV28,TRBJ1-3,CASATGGAGNTIYF,TGTGCCAGCGCTACGGGGGGCGCGGGAAACACCATATATTTT
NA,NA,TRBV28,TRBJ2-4,CASRPGAGAKNIQYF,TGTGCCAGCAGGCCAGGGGCCGGGGCCAAAAACATTCAGTACTTC
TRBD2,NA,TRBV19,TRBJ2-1,CASSIGTSANEQFF,TGTGCCAGTAGTATCGGGACTAGCGCCAATGAGCAGTTCTTC
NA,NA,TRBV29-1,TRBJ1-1,CSVEADNTEAFF,TGCAGCGTTGAGGCGGATAACACTGAAGCTTTCTTT
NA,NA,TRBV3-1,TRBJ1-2,CASSQDMGANYGYTF,TGTGCCAGCAGCCAAGATATGGGCGCAAACTATGGCTACACCTTC
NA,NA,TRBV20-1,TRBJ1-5,CSARVAGAGQPQHF,TGCAGTGCTAGGGTAGCCGGGGCCGGTCAGCCCCAGCATTTT
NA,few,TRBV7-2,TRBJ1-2,CASSLTGKGYTF,TGTGCCAGCAGCTTAACAGGGAAGGGCTACACCTTC
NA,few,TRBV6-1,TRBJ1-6,CASRWGSLGSPLHF,TGTGCCAGCAGATGGGGAAGTCTGGGTTCACCCCTCCACTTT
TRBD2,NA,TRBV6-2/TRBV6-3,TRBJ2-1,CASSDSRLGLAGTEQFF,TGTGCCAGCAGTGACTCCCGCCTGGGACTAGCGGGGACTGAGCAGTTCTTC
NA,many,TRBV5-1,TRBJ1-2,CASSLVMLRGQGYGYTF,TGCGCCAGCAGCTTGGTCATGCTCAGGGGACAAGGATATGGCTACACCTTC
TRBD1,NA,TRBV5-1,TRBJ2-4,CASSPGTGGNKNIQYF,TGCGCCAGCAGCCCCGGGACAGGGGGCAACAAAAACATTCAGTACTTC
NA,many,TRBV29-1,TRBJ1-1,CSVSSTEGSWAEAFF,TGCAGCGTCTCCTCGACCGAGGGAAGTTGGGCTGAAGCTTTCTTT
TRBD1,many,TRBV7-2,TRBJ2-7,CASSLDGTGGYEQYF,TGTGCCAGCAGCCTCGACGGGACAGGAGGCTACGAGCAGTACTTC
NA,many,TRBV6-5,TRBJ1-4,CASSYKGTNEKLFF,TGTGCCAGCAGTTATAAGGGTACTAATGAAAAACTGTTTTTT
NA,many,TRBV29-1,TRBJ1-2,CSVGLAHSSGYTF,TGCAGCGTTGGCTTAGCTCACTCCTCAGGCTACACCTTC
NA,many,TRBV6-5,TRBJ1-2,CASSYTGQTNYGYTF,TGTGCCAGCAGTTATACCGGACAGACTAACTATGGCTACACCTTC
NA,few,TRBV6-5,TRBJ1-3,CASSYSPGMGNTIYF,TGTGCCAGCAGTTACTCCCCAGGGATGGGAAACACCATATATTTT
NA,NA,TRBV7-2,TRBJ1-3,CASSLGSVNSGNTIYF,TGTGCCAGCAGCTTAGGTTCGGTTAACTCTGGAAACACCATATATTTT
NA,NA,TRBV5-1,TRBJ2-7,CASSLAQSHEQYF,TGCGCCAGCAGCTTGGCACAGTCCCACGAGCAGTACTTC
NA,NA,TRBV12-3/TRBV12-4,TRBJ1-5,CASSLQGAGEGNQPQHF,TGTGCCAGCAGTTTACAAGGGGCAGGGGAGGGAAATCAGCCCCAGCATTTT
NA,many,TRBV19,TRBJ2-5,CASSVQGQETQYF,TGTGCCAGTAGTGTACAGGGACAAGAGACCCAGTACTTC
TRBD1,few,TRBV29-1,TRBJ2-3,CSVDTGGMDTQYF,TGCAGCGTTGACACAGGGGGCATGGATACGCAGTATTTT
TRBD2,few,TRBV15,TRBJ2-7,CATSDDPGRSSYEQYF,TGTGCCACCAGCGATGATCCCGGGAGGTCCTCCTACGAGCAGTACTTC
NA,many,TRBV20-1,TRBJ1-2,CSAFITGGSVGYTF,TGCAGTGCTTTTATCACGGGAGGATCTGTTGGCTACACCTTC
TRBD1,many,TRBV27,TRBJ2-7,CASSFGLGQFLDEQYF,TGTGCCAGCAGTTTCGGGTTGGGACAGTTCCTAGACGAGCAGTACTTC
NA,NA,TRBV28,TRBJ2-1,CASSLDTGFNEQFF,TGTGCCAGCAGTTTGGATACAGGGTTCAATGAGCAGTTCTTC
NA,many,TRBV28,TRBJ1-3,CASSLSPGLANTIYF,TGTGCCAGCAGTTTGTCCCCAGGACTAGCCAACACCATATATTTT